The clone carrying this T cell receptor beta chain was seen a few times. The ends lost 2 bases at V and 1 base at J; junction bases unmatched: 4. This CDR3 is built from 16 residues. The germline gives CDR1 MNHNY, CDR2 SVGAGI (reference sequence). This sample stems from a study of T cells in Graves' hyperthyroidism and ophthalmopathy. No ophthalmopathy progression within 18 months constituted stable Graves' hyperthyroidism. Among the patients, aged 18 to 65, hyperthyroidism was newly diagnosed and had lasted under 2 months. Amplification of TCR beta CDR3 regions used RNA as the template. The TCR CDR3 first-round RT-PCR relied on the HTBI primer set. TCRdb reprocessed the multiplex PCR reads with MiXCR, giving one entry per CDR3 protein. This sample yields 300,000 to 450,000 distinct CDR3 sequences, of which roughly 14% are seen a single time; around 10% belongs to the top ten.

The source material was blood. The V gene is TRBV6-6, the J gene TRBJ1-1, with TRBD1 matching over 10 bases. This clonotype was sampled from a woman aged 55-69 years with Graves' hyperthyroidism. The CDR3 reads CASSYLRDRGNTEAFF. For the CDR3, the DNA is TGTGCCAGCAGTTACCTTAGGGACAGGGGGAACACTGAAGCTTTCTTT.